These 32 T cell receptor beta chains originate from one sample sequenced in a study of blood T cell repertoires in COVID-19. Repertoires were generated with immunoSEQ multiplex PCR, while TCRdb's copy carries only in-frame clones and drops some. Among 250,000 or so clones listed, approximately 88% were seen once. Sequences were obtained from PBMCs or T cells enriched from blood (not recorded which). Receptor source: a woman aged 25 to 39 with acute COVID-19.

This clone occurred a few times. Here the CDR3 reads CASIVRGDDYNEQFF. The CDR3 region has the DNA TGTGCCAGCATCGTTCGGGGGGATGATTACAATGAGCAGTTCTTC. V and J are TRBV21-1 and TRBJ2-1; TRBD2, the table's D call, was not compared with the DNA. TRBV21-1 is termed a pseudogene. The CDR3 spans 15 residues.

In this sample, this clone turned up once. The genes are TRBV18 and TRBJ2-1; the D is unclear. The V gene's germline CDR1 is KGHSH and CDR2 LQKENI. The CDR3 spans 13 residues. Trimming shortened V by 7 bases and J by 0 bases, and 7 bases separated the two germline ends. The CDR3: CASFPSSYNEQFF. The CDR3 region has the DNA TGTGCCAGCTTCCCTAGCTCCTACAATGAGCAGTTCTTC.

This clone occurred a few times. The J gene is TRBJ1-4, the V gene TRBV6-5, with D possibly TRBD1 on 6 matching bases. V was trimmed by 5 bases and J by 4 bases, leaving 11 bases between them. The CDR3 has 14 residues. CDR1 is MNHEY and CDR2 is SVGAGI in the germline V gene. CDR3 sequence reads: CASSSRGFNEKLFF. The CDR3 bases are TGTGCCAGCAGTAGCAGGGGTTTTAATGAAAAACTGTTTTTT.

The chain has TRBV7-2 and TRBJ2-7; TRBD1 matches at 10 bases. J was trimmed by 1 base and V by 2 bases; bases with no gene match: 5. Germline V gene data show CDR1 as SGHTA and CDR2 as FQGNSA. CDR3 length: 16 amino acids. DNA of the CDR3: TGTGCCAGCAGCTTACTGGGACAGGGGACGTCCTACGAGCAGTACTTC. Translated: CASSLLGQGTSYEQYF.

V and J are TRBV5-6 and TRBJ1-1; D is unresolved. The V end lost 4 bases, the J end lost 0 bases, and 7 bases lay between the germline ends. CDR1 and CDR2 (germline): SGHDT, YYEEEE. The CDR3 is 13 residues long. CDR3 sequence (DNA): TGTGCCAGCAGCGCAGAACTGAACACTGAAGCTTTCTTT. This gives the protein CASSAELNTEAFF. The whole variable domain, filled in from reference TRBV5-6 and TRBJ1-1, reads DAGVTQSPTHLIKTRGQQVTLRCSPKSGHDTVSWYQQALGQGPQFIFQYYEEEERQRGNFPDRFSGHQFPNYSSELNVNALLLGDSALYLCASSAELNTEAFFGQGTRLTVV.

A single count supports this clone. This chain uses TRBV24-1 with TRBJ2-2, with D unresolved. V lost 3 bases to trimming and J lost 2 bases, with 9 bases between them. CDR1 and CDR2 (germline): KGHDR, SFDVKD. CDR3 length equals 15 residues. The CDR3 spells CATSDPQSNTGELFF. CDR3 nucleotide sequence: TGTGCCACCAGTGATCCGCAGTCCAACACCGGGGAGCTGTTTTTT.

This clone has only one observation. The chain carries TRBV5-1 and TRBJ2-5, with D perhaps matching TRBD2 (6 bases). The length of the CDR3 is 14 residues. The V end was cut by 2 bases, the J end by 2 bases, with 10 bases between. Germline CDR1 SGHRS, CDR2 YFSETQ. The CDR3 coding sequence is TGCGCCAGCAGCTTACCCGGGGGACAAGAGACCCAGTACTTC. Protein sequence: CASSLPGGQETQYF.

The chain's CDR3 is CASGFGGEGISGNTIYF. CDR3 DNA: TGTGCTAGTGGTTTCGGGGGTGAGGGGATCTCTGGAAACACCATATATTTT. V and J are TRBV12-5 and TRBJ1-3; D perhaps matches TRBD1 (5 bases). V lost 3 bases and J 0 bases, leaving 15 bases between the germline ends. The CDR3 is 17 residues long. The germline gives CDR1 LGHNT, CDR2 FRNRAP. Full variable domain (outside the CDR3, taken from reference TRBV12-5 and TRBJ1-3): DARVTQTPRHKVTEMGQEVTMRCQPILGHNTVFWYRQTMMQGLELLAYFRNRAPLDDSGMPKDRFSAEMPDATLATLKIQPSEPRDSAVYFCASGFGGEGISGNTIYFGEGSWLTVV.

The chain employs TRBV27 and TRBJ1-6, with D uncertain. CDR3 size: 12 residues. Germline CDR1 MNHEY, CDR2 SMNVEV (reference sequence). V was trimmed by 3 bases and J by 13 bases, leaving 10 bases between them. The CDR3 spells CASSFPSRPLHF. Here the CDR3 DNA reads TGTGCCAGCAGTTTCCCATCTAGGCCCCTCCACTTT.

The chain is built from TRBV27 and TRBJ1-2; tentatively, D is TRBD1 (5 bases). V gave up 5 bases and J gave up 5 bases, with 15 bases separating them. Germline-derived CDR1 and CDR2 are MNHEY and SMNVEV (reference sequence). The CDR3 totals 14 residues. The CDR3 nucleotides read TGTGCCAGCAGTCTCACCGGGACTGGATATGGCTACACCTTC. Protein sequence: CASSLTGTGYGYTF.

For this clone: Mismatch with germline at one junction end may stem from a read error. CDR3 bases: TGTGCCAGCAGCTTAGGGCCGGGCCTACAGGTCTTT. Its protein product is CASSLGPGLQVF. The chain combines TRBV7-8 with TRBJ1-1, with D possibly TRBD1 on 5 matching bases. The CDR3 consists of 12 residues. CDR1 SGHVS and CDR2 FQNEAQ come from the germline V gene.

This clone appeared once. The V call is TRBV7-2, the J call TRBJ2-3, with 8 bases fitting TRBD1. The CDR3 spans 19 residues. The V and J ends lost 4 bases and 6 bases, in that order; junction bases with no gene match: 21. Germline-derived CDR1 and CDR2 are SGHTA and FQGNSA. The CDR3 nucleotides are TGTGCCAGCAGCTGGGTAATCCGGACAGGGACCTTTAGGGGGGATACGCAGTATTTT. Its protein is CASSWVIRTGTFRGDTQYF.

The chain is built from TRBV19 and TRBJ2-7, with 13 bases aligning to TRBD2. V was clipped by 3 bases and J by 4 bases; unmatched bases: 15. The CDR3 is made up of 19 amino acids. The germline V gene has CDR1 LNHDA and CDR2 SQIVND (reference sequence). The CDR3: CASSITGLAGVDRPYEQYF. The CDR3 DNA is TGTGCCAGTAGTATTACAGGACTAGCGGGGGTCGACAGACCTTACGAGCAGTACTTC.

The gene calls are TRBV7-2 and TRBJ2-2; tentative D call: TRBD2 (7 bases). V lost 5 bases and J lost 3, with 16 bases in between. The CDR3 totals 16 residues. Per the germline V gene, CDR1 is SGHTA and CDR2 is FQGNSA. CDR3 nucleotides: TGTGCCAGCAGCCCCCCCGGGGGGCGAGACACCGGGGAGCTGTTTTTT. Translating gives CASSPPGGRDTGELFF.

V is TRBV11-2 and J is TRBJ1-2; TRBD1 matches 7 bases. This CDR3 spans 14 amino acids. V gave up 4 bases and J gave up 2 bases; unmatched junction bases: 4. Germline V lookup: CDR1 SGHAT, CDR2 FQNNGV. As DNA, the CDR3 is TGTGCCAGCAGCTCCTTCAGGGGGAACTATGGCTACACCTTC. Protein: CASSSFRGNYGYTF.

This chain links TRBV6-5 with TRBJ2-1, with D possibly TRBD1 on 5 matching bases. Germline lookup yields CDR1 MNHEY and CDR2 SVGAGI. Trimming pared 8 bases from V and 8 bases from J, leaving 10 bases between. The CDR3 extends over 11 amino acids. CDR3 in amino acids: CASWQGYEQFF. The DNA for the CDR3 is TGTGCCAGCTGGCAGGGATATGAGCAGTTCTTC.

V is TRBV5-1 and J is TRBJ1-4; 7 bases align to TRBD1. Germline CDR1 SGHRS, CDR2 YFSETQ. The CDR3 sequence is 15 residues long. With V trimmed by 0 bases and J by 6 bases, 5 bases remained unmatched. CDR3 in DNA: TGCGCCAGCAGCTTGGACGCAGGGGGAGATGAAAAACTGTTTTTT. Protein sequence: CASSLDAGGDEKLFF.

The chain joins TRBV29-1 to TRBJ1-1; D call uncertain. There are 13 residues in the CDR3. Germline values: CDR1 SQVTM, CDR2 ANQGSEA. Trimming took off 0 bases at V and 0 bases at J, with 5 bases between the two ends. In DNA form, the CDR3 reads TGCAGCGTTGAAGATCCCGTGAACACTGAAGCTTTCTTT. Amino acid sequence: CSVEDPVNTEAFF.

This clone was seen a few times. The chain recombines TRBV19 with TRBJ2-7, with 11 nucleotides matching TRBD1. The CDR3 spans 16 residues. The V segment lost 5 bases and the J segment 5 bases; nucleotides outside the gene matches: 11. CDR1 and CDR2 (germline): LNHDA, SQIVND (reference sequence). The CDR3 is CASSEPFGQGADEQYF. CDR3 DNA: TGTGCCAGTAGTGAACCCTTCGGACAGGGGGCGGACGAGCAGTACTTC.

The rearrangement links TRBV15 to TRBJ2-5; TRBD2 aligns across 9 bases. This CDR3 spans 16 amino acids. Germline CDR1 reads LNHNV; CDR2 reads YYDKDF (reference sequence). V lost 0 bases, J lost 3 bases, and 5 bases stayed unmatched. DNA for the CDR3: TGTGCCACCAGCAGAGAAGGCGGGGGGGGAAAAGAGACCCAGTACTTC. Encoded protein: CATSREGGGGKETQYF.

The V call is TRBV6-5, the J call TRBJ2-7; 9 bases are a match to TRBD2. Germline CDR1 and CDR2: MNHEY and SVGAGI. The CDR3 runs 15 residues. J was trimmed by 2 bases and V by 6 bases; bases with no gene match: 8. The CDR3 sequence: CASSLSAGGTYEQYF. In nucleotides, the CDR3 is TGTGCCAGCAGCCTATCAGCGGGGGGTACCTACGAGCAGTACTTC.

The V gene is TRBV7-2, the J gene TRBJ1-1, with D perhaps matching TRBD1 (5 bases). Between the trimmed V and J ends, which lost 2 bases and 1 base, there was a span of 11 bases. CDR1 is SGHTA and CDR2 is FQGNSA in the germline V gene. The CDR3 contains 15 residues. CDR3 coding DNA: TGTGCCAGCAGCTTACAGGGTGGCGCGAACACTGAAGCTTTCTTT. This encodes CASSLQGGANTEAFF. Variable domain in full (rest from reference TRBV7-2 and TRBJ1-1): GAGVSQSPSNKVTEKGKDVELRCDPISGHTALYWYRQSLGQGLEFLIYFQGNSAPDKSGLPSDRFSAERTGGSVSTLTIQRTQQEDSAVYLCASSLQGGANTEAFFGQGTRLTVV.

This clone was counted a single time. J is TRBJ1-5 and V is TRBV5-6; possible D gene TRBD1, 5 bases. The CDR3 totals 12 residues. The V and J ends lost 3 bases and 7 bases respectively, with 8 bases between them. Germline values: CDR1 SGHDT, CDR2 YYEEEE. The CDR3: CASSWGGQPQHF. The CDR3 DNA is TGTGCCAGCAGCTGGGGGGGGCAGCCCCAGCATTTT.

This clone was counted between two and nine times. This chain joins TRBV7-9 and TRBJ2-2; 7 positions match TRBD2. The CDR3 runs 15 residues. Germline V gives CDR1 SEHNR, CDR2 FQNEAQ (reference sequence). Trimming removed 5 bases from V and 7 bases from J; junction bases left unmatched: 10. CDR3 amino acids: CASSPPPGGIGELFF. The CDR3 coding sequence is TGTGCCAGCAGCCCGCCCCCGGGGGGAATCGGGGAGCTGTTTTTT.

The chain carries TRBV19 and TRBJ1-2; 7 nucleotides match TRBD1. Per germline, CDR1 LNHDA and CDR2 SQIVND (reference sequence). The CDR3 is 12 residues long. The V and J ends lost 5 bases and 8 bases, in that order; junction bases with no gene match: 5. The CDR3 DNA is TGTGCCAGTAGTGCGCGACAGGGCGGCTACACCTTC. As protein: CASSARQGGYTF.

This clone occurred once. V is TRBV6-5 and J is TRBJ1-2; 7 bases are shared with TRBD1. Germline V gene lookup returns CDR1 MNHEY and CDR2 SVGAGI. The CDR3 loop spans 14 amino acids. J was trimmed by 4 bases and V by 8 bases; bases with no gene match: 10. Written as DNA, the CDR3 is TGTGCCAGCCTAGACCGGGACAGAAGCTATGGCTACACCTTC. It specifies CASLDRDRSYGYTF.

A few counts support this clone. The chain carries TRBV2 and TRBJ1-1; D is unclear. CDR3 length: 13 residues. V was trimmed by 2 bases and J by 1 base, leaving 5 bases between them. Germline V CDR1 and CDR2: SNHLY, FYNNEI. CDR3 loop: CASSEQANTEAFF. The CDR3, as DNA: TGTGCCAGCAGTGAACAGGCGAACACTGAAGCTTTCTTT.

The chain is built from TRBV5-1 and TRBJ1-5; D perhaps matches TRBD1 (5 bases). Germline V gene lookup returns CDR1 SGHRS and CDR2 YFSETQ. CDR3 length: 15 residues. V gave up 4 bases and J gave up 4 bases, with 15 bases separating them. Here the CDR3 DNA reads TGCGCCAGCAGCCCGGGGGGAGGCGAGAATCAGCCCCAGCATTTT. Its translation is CASSPGGGENQPQHF.

This clone appeared a single time. The gene calls are TRBV7-8 and TRBJ2-7; no firm D call. The germline V gene has CDR1 SGHVS and CDR2 FQNEAQ. V lost 4 bases and J 3 bases, leaving 13 bases between the germline ends. The CDR3 consists of 14 residues. CDR3 in amino acids: CASSSNQVNYEQYF. In DNA form, the CDR3 reads TGTGCCAGCAGCTCAAATCAGGTGAACTACGAGCAGTACTTC.

The chain recombines TRBV6-2 or TRBV6-3 with TRBJ2-2; 8 positions match TRBD1. Unmatched junction bases numbered 4, after V lost 2 bases and J lost 5 bases. The CDR3 loop spans 15 amino acids. Germline V gene data show CDR1 as MNHEY and CDR2 as SVGEGT. CDR3 nucleotide sequence: TGTGCCAGCAGTTACCAGGGGGCGCGAACCGGGGAGCTGTTTTTT. Its protein is CASSYQGARTGELFF.

Here the CDR3 DNA reads TGTGCCAGCAGTACCGGGGTAAACTACGAGCAGTACTTC. As protein: CASSTGVNYEQYF. This chain uses TRBV12-3 or TRBV12-4 with TRBJ2-7; weak D call: TRBD2 (5 bases). The CDR3 consists of 13 residues. The V end lost 5 bases, the J end lost 3 bases, and 11 bases lay between the germline ends.

The chain uses TRBV24-1 and TRBJ1-5, with 7 bases matching TRBD1. The germline V gene has CDR1 KGHDR and CDR2 SFDVKD. Germline trimming cut 2 bases from V and 6 bases from J; bases unmatched to any gene: 0. CDR3 length equals 13 residues. CDR3 sequence: CATSDYRGQPQHF. The CDR3 bases are TGTGCCACCAGTGATTACAGGGGTCAGCCCCAGCATTTT.